The sequence of this T cell receptor beta chain was determined in a study of blood T cell repertoires in COVID-19. Study at large: Samples came from the United States, Italy and Spain, spanning acute and convalescent COVID-19. PBMCs, B-cell-depleted T cells, or T cells provided the cDNA or gDNA that made up the material.

Original analysis: For nucleated cells, counts were estimated from reference gene primer amplification. Profiling relied on immunoSEQ multiplex PCR, and the TCRdb table lists in-frame clones only, not all of them. The DNA was the basis for D and trimming; V, J and clone size are from that table. The repertoire consists of about 50,000 clones, with about 82% occurring once and the leading ten covering around 2.2%. CDR1 DFQATT and CDR2 SNEGSKA come from the germline V gene (reference sequence). V lost 3 bases to trimming and J lost 0 bases; unmatched junction nucleotides: 6. This CDR3 region has 16 residues.

The receptor comes from a woman aged 55-70 years with acute or convalescent COVID-19. The sample taken for sequencing was peripheral blood. The chain is built from TRBV20-1 and TRBJ2-3; 10 nucleotides match TRBD2. In nucleotides, the CDR3 is TGCAGTGCTAGTCAACTAGCGGGATCTAGCACAGATACGCAGTATTTT. Its protein is CSASQLAGSSTDTQYF.